These 11 T cell receptor beta chains were all obtained from the same sample, sequenced in a study of regulatory T cells in long-lasting Graves disease (dated by TCRdb to 2020 to 2022). To prepare the library, multiplex PCR was applied. The data were produced on an Illumina HiSeq 4000. To build TCR beta libraries, CDR3 regions were amplified by Arm-PCR using iRepertoire HTBI primers. TCRdb reprocessing: public reads trimmed at Q25 with fastp, clones called with MiXCR, in-frame beta chains kept. A single entry per CDR3 protein holds the most common genes and DNA from its merged rows. The sample contains 600,000 to 850,000 distinct CDR3 sequences, 25% to 35% of them found a single time. The ten largest clones take up 35% to 55% of the sample. Reading the label with the study, this specimen's time point is: persistent/refractory GD, antithyroid drugs over 5 years with positive TRAb. For both TCR sequencing and RNA sequencing, RNA was extracted from PBMCs in TRIzol.

Sample: peripheral blood mononuclear cells (PBMCs), taken when the disease was refractory, from a patient treated with antithyroid drugs. The source is a female donor with Graves disease.

This clonotype was found many times. The gene calls are TRBV7-9 and TRBJ2-5; D is unclear. Germline values: CDR1 SEHNR, CDR2 FQNEAQ (reference sequence). Trimming took 4 bases from V and 3 from J, leaving 15 bases between them. The CDR3 loop spans 15 amino acids. The CDR3 nucleotides are TGTGCCAGCAGCTCGCCGAGTCGGCTGAAAGAGACCCAGTACTTC. This codes for CASSSPSRLKETQYF.

V is TRBV7-9 and J is TRBJ2-5, with 11 bases that match TRBD2. Germline trimming cut 4 bases from V and 3 bases from J; bases unmatched to any gene: 16. Germline V CDR1 and CDR2: SEHNR, FQNEAQ (reference sequence). The length of the CDR3 is 19 residues. CDR3 region: CASSSPVSVSGRAEETQYF. The CDR3 DNA reads TGTGCCAGCAGCTCCCCTGTGAGCGTTAGCGGGAGGGCAGAAGAGACCCAGTACTTC.

The sample holds a few counts of this clonotype. CDR3 protein: CSTSSGNYQETQYF. The DNA of the CDR3 is TGCAGCACCTCTAGCGGTAATTACCAAGAGACCCAGTACTTC. This chain connects TRBV29-1 to TRBJ2-5, with 7 bases that match TRBD2. Germline V gene data show CDR1 as SQVTM and CDR2 as ANQGSEA. The CDR3 spans 14 residues. V was clipped by 8 bases and J by 0 bases; unmatched bases: 9.

V gene TRBV2 combines with J gene TRBJ2-7; 9 bases match TRBD2. The CDR3 extends over 13 amino acids. Germline-derived CDR1 and CDR2 are SNHLY and FYNNEI. V lost 1 base, J lost 9 bases, and 4 bases stayed unmatched. CDR3 protein: CASSEVREGRQYF. The CDR3 DNA reads as TGTGCCAGCAGTGAAGTGCGGGAGGGCCGGCAGTACTTC.

Many counts were recorded for this clonotype. The rearrangement uses TRBV2 and TRBJ2-5; tentatively, D is TRBD2 (5 bases). V lost 4 bases, J lost 4 bases, and 10 bases lay in between. Germline lookup yields CDR1 SNHLY and CDR2 FYNNEI. This CDR3 spans 13 amino acids. CDR3 sequence: CASSVVGGETQYF. The CDR3, as DNA: TGTGCCAGCAGTGTAGTCGGAGGAGAGACCCAGTACTTC.

V is TRBV6-1 and J is TRBJ2-7; TRBD2 aligns across 8 bases. Germline lookup yields CDR1 MNHNS and CDR2 SASEGT. Trimming at V came to 6 bases and at J to 5 bases, leaving 21 bases not matched to a gene. This CDR3 spans 18 amino acids. CDR3 coding DNA: TGTGCCAGCAGCACCCCCCAACGAGCGGGAGAGTTCTTGAACGAGCAGTACTTC. Its protein is CASSTPQRAGEFLNEQYF.

The chain links TRBV9 to TRBJ2-5, with TRBD1 matching over 7 bases. J lost 4 bases, V lost 2 bases, and 8 bases had no gene match. CDR1 and CDR2 (germline): SGDLS, YYNGEE. The CDR3 loop spans 15 amino acids. The CDR3 loop is CASSVKDRDIETQYF. Here the CDR3 DNA reads TGTGCCAGCAGCGTTAAAGACAGGGATATAGAGACCCAGTACTTC.

The chain uses TRBV5-1 and TRBJ1-2; D is possibly TRBD1 (6 bases). The CDR3 consists of 15 residues. The germline V gene has CDR1 SGHRS and CDR2 YFSETQ. V lost 1 base and J lost 6, with 16 bases in between. This CDR3 reads CASSLPTSDSHGYTF. As DNA, the CDR3 is TGCGCCAGCAGCTTGCCCACCTCGGACAGTCATGGCTACACCTTC.

A remark on this clonotype: The conserved final phenylalanine or tryptophan is absent from the CDR3, which likely points to a read error. This chain connects TRBV11-2 to TRBJ1-1; tentatively, D is TRBD1 (6 bases). Per the germline V gene, CDR1 is SGHAT and CDR2 is FQNNGV. The CDR3 is 16 residues long. V gave up 5 bases and J gave up 6 bases, with 22 bases separating them. CDR3 DNA: TGTGCCAGCAGCCCCGAAGATGGGGACATTTACGCTGAAGCTTTCCTT. It codes for CASSPEDGDIYAEAFL.

This sequence joins TRBV20-1 and TRBJ1-4; D unclear. The CDR3 covers 14 residues. CDR1 is DFQATT and CDR2 is SNEGSKA in the germline V gene (reference sequence). Trimming took off 0 bases at V and 4 bases at J, with 9 bases between the two ends. Written as DNA, the CDR3 is TGCAGTGCTAGAGATTTAACAGATAATGAAAAACTGTTTTTT. Amino acid sequence: CSARDLTDNEKLFF.

This clonotype was detected a few times. V usage is TRBV29-1 and J usage is TRBJ1-1; D is uncertain. CDR1 and CDR2 from the germline V gene are SQVTM and ANQGSEA. V lost 3 bases, J lost 6 bases, and 17 bases lay in between. The CDR3 length is 14 residues. Here the CDR3 reads CSVDPLGGRPEAFF. For the CDR3, the DNA is TGCAGCGTTGACCCCCTCGGTGGACGGCCTGAAGCTTTCTTT.